The 2 T cell receptor beta chains given below trace back to one sample, sequenced in a study of CD8+CD57+ T cells in acquired aplastic anemia. CDR3 and TCR beta VDJ profiling relied on genomic DNA as the template. Using its own MiXCR run on the reads, TCRdb lists one record per CDR3 protein. This table has approximately 270,000 distinct CDR3 sequences, roughly half appearing once. The material sequenced was sorted CD4+, CD8+, or CD8+CD57+ T cells (not recorded which) from PBMCs. These receptors came from a human donor with severe aplastic anemia or a healthy control (not recorded which).

This clonotype was counted only a few times. The DNA of the CDR3 is TGTGCCAGCAGCTTGGCCGGGACAGGGGATAATTCACCCCTCCACTTT. Protein sequence: CASSLAGTGDNSPLHF. The chain carries TRBV7-4 and TRBJ1-6, with 10 bases lining up with TRBD1. The CDR3 consists of 16 residues. Trimming cost V 3 bases and J 5 bases; bases outside gene matches: 4. Germline V gives CDR1 SGHVT, CDR2 SQSDAQ.

This chain uses TRBV19 with TRBJ1-6; 7 bases align to TRBD1. Germline assignment: CDR1 LNHDA and CDR2 SQIVND (reference sequence). The CDR3 covers 14 residues. The junction had 3 bases not matched to a gene; V was cut back by 3 bases and J by 7 bases. The CDR3 DNA reads TGTGCCAGTAGTATTACAGGGGTAAATTCACCCCTCCACTTT. Translating it yields CASSITGVNSPLHF.